Shown below are 31 T cell receptor beta chains from a single sample sequenced in a study of identical twins. TCRdb passed the 5' RACE reads through MiXCR, listing each CDR3 protein once. Of about 660,000 distinct CDR3 sequences in the sample, around 8.3% were seen once. The sample was also linked to a second study, of yellow fever vaccine responses in identical twins.

The specimen sequenced was PBMCs. These TCRs come from a woman between 18 and 29 years old in good health.

This clonotype came up many times. V and J are TRBV20-1 and TRBJ2-3, with D hard to call. Germline-derived CDR1 and CDR2 are DFQATT and SNEGSKA (reference sequence). Deletions cut 4 bases from V and 7 bases from J, with 18 bases between. The CDR3 consists of 14 residues. The CDR3 DNA sequence: TGCAGTGCTAACCACCTGCCCCAACGTTATACGCAGTATTTT. Protein sequence: CSANHLPQRYTQYF.

This clonotype showed up many times. The chain joins TRBV10-3 to TRBJ2-1, with TRBD2 matching over 12 bases. Germline values: CDR1 ENHRY, CDR2 SYGVKD. V was pared by 10 bases and J by 6 bases, with 19 bases of the junction left unmatched. The CDR3 is made up of 18 amino acids. The CDR3 DNA sequence: TGTGCCACCTCAACCTTATTATTACTAGCGGGAGGAGGCAATGAGCAGTTCTTC. Translating it yields CATSTLLLLAGGGNEQFF.

This clonotype was detected only a few times. V gene TRBV6-2 or TRBV6-3 combines with J gene TRBJ2-7; no reliable D call. V lost 6 bases and J lost 4, with 13 bases in between. CDR1 and CDR2 (germline): MNHEY, SVGEGT. The CDR3 is made up of 13 amino acids. The CDR3 bases are TGTGCCAGCAGCCGAGGACCGAGATACGAGCAGTACTTC. It yields the protein CASSRGPRYEQYF.

This clonotype was counted at least ten times. V usage is TRBV4-3 and J usage is TRBJ2-5; 11 nucleotides agree with TRBD2. Germline trimming cut 0 bases from V and 4 bases from J; bases unmatched to any gene: 4. Germline CDR1 LGHNA, CDR2 YSLEER. This CDR3 spans 16 amino acids. CDR3 sequence reads: CASSQDRLAGGETQYF. The CDR3, as DNA: TGCGCCAGCAGCCAAGATCGGCTAGCGGGAGGAGAGACCCAGTACTTC.

The rearrangement joins TRBV29-1 to TRBJ2-1; 9 bases map to TRBD2. Trimming removed 2 bases from V and 3 bases from J; junction bases left unmatched: 5. The CDR3 is 15 residues long. Germline CDR1 SQVTM, CDR2 ANQGSEA. CDR3 coding DNA: TGCAGCGTTGAAATCGCTAGCGGGAACTACAATGAGCAGTTCTTC. Its protein product is CSVEIASGNYNEQFF.

The chain has TRBV7-9 and TRBJ2-7, with D maybe TRBD1 (6 bases). Per the germline V gene, CDR1 is SEHNR and CDR2 is FQNEAQ (reference sequence). This CDR3 has 15 residues. Trimming removed 1 base from V and 2 bases from J, with 12 bases in between. CDR3 sequence reads: CASSLVVQGTYEQYF. CDR3 DNA sequence: TGTGCCAGCAGCTTAGTAGTCCAGGGGACCTACGAGCAGTACTTC.

This clonotype was picked up many times. The V call is TRBV20-1, the J call TRBJ1-1; D remains unclear. The CDR3 runs 14 residues. Trimming removed 3 bases at V and 0 bases at J, with 11 bases between. In germline, CDR1 is DFQATT, CDR2 SNEGSKA (reference sequence). This chain's CDR3 is CSASIGQVNTEAFF. Written as DNA, the CDR3 is TGCAGTGCTAGTATAGGCCAGGTGAACACTGAAGCTTTCTTT.

There are many counts of this clonotype. V and J are TRBV4-1 and TRBJ2-1; 10 bases line up with TRBD2. Trimming cost V 1 base and J 10 bases; bases outside gene matches: 7. Looked up from germline, CDR1 is MGHRA and CDR2 is YSYEKL. CDR3 length equals 15 residues. The CDR3 DNA is TGCGCCAGCAGCCAAGCTCTAGCGGGAGTGAGAGAGCAGTTCTTC. It translates to CASSQALAGVREQFF.

This clonotype was seen repeatedly, ten times or more. This chain links TRBV5-1 with TRBJ2-7; weak D call: TRBD1 (6 bases). The CDR3 has 13 amino acids. The ends were cut back, 0 bases at V and 7 bases at J, with 11 bases in the middle. Germline V gene sequence: CDR1 SGHRS, CDR2 YFSETQ. In DNA form, the CDR3 reads TGCGCCAGCAGCTTGGACAGGGCCTGGGAGCAGTACTTC. It yields the protein CASSLDRAWEQYF.

This clonotype was detected only once. The rearrangement joins TRBV12-3 or TRBV12-4 to TRBJ2-7, with 10 bases fitting TRBD2. Trimming removed 7 bases from V and 7 bases from J; junction bases left unmatched: 7. The CDR3 length is 13 residues. CDR3 nucleotide sequence: TGTGCCAGCACCCTAGCGGGAGCTAATGAGCAGTACTTC. It translates to CASTLAGANEQYF.

This clonotype was counted only a few times. The rearrangement uses TRBV5-1 and TRBJ1-6; D gene unclear. With 1 base removed from V and 8 bases from J, the gap between germline ends came to 7 bases. The CDR3 is 13 amino acids. Per the germline V gene, CDR1 is SGHRS and CDR2 is YFSETQ. CDR3 bases: TGCGCCAGCAGCTTGTACGGGGATTCACCCCTCCACTTT. It yields the protein CASSLYGDSPLHF.

This clonotype has only a few counts. The chain uses TRBV7-2 and TRBJ2-1; D unclear. The CDR3 loop spans 11 amino acids. Germline CDR1 is SGHTA and CDR2 is FQGNSA. The germline V and J ends were trimmed by 2 bases and 10 bases, with 6 bases remaining between them. CDR3 nucleotide sequence: TGTGCCAGCAGCTTATATGAGGAGCAGTTCTTC. Translated: CASSLYEEQFF.

This clonotype occurred many times. CDR3 in amino acids: CSARDPNQETQYF. In nucleotides, the CDR3 is TGCAGTGCTAGAGACCCCAACCAAGAGACCCAGTACTTC. This sequence joins TRBV20-1 and TRBJ2-5; D remains unclear. CDR3 length: 13 amino acids. Per the germline V gene, CDR1 is DFQATT and CDR2 is SNEGSKA (reference sequence). Trimming took off 0 bases at V and 0 bases at J, with 5 bases between the two ends.

The sample holds a few counts of this clonotype. The rearrangement links TRBV2 to TRBJ2-1; D is uncertain. V gave up 6 bases and J gave up 5 bases, with 8 bases separating them. The germline CDR1 and CDR2 sequences are SNHLY and FYNNEI. The CDR3 is made up of 12 amino acids. Here the CDR3 reads CASRSGNNEQFF. The DNA of the CDR3 is TGTGCCAGCAGGAGTGGGAACAATGAGCAGTTCTTC.

The rearrangement links TRBV20-1 to TRBJ1-5, with D possibly being TRBD1 (5 bases). Looked up from germline, CDR1 is DFQATT and CDR2 is SNEGSKA (reference sequence). CDR3 length: 15 residues. V shed 6 bases and J shed 0 bases, with 15 bases lying between them. CDR3 coding DNA: TGCAGTGCCCGGGGGGGAGATCGTAGCAATCAGCCCCAGCATTTT. Protein sequence: CSARGGDRSNQPQHF.

CDR3 coding DNA: TGTGCCAGCAGCTACACCGGAGGATCCTACAATGAGCAGTTCTTC. Translation: CASSYTGGSYNEQFF. The V and J genes are TRBV3-1 and TRBJ2-1, with a weak D call TRBD2 (5 bases). Trimming removed 5 bases at V and 1 base at J, with 12 bases between. The CDR3 spans 15 residues. Looked up from germline, CDR1 is LGHDT and CDR2 is YNNKEL (reference sequence).

The chain carries TRBV21-1 and TRBJ1-4. TRBV21-1 counts as a pseudogene. The CDR3 loop spans 14 amino acids. This CDR3 is CASSKVGASEKLFF. The CDR3 DNA reads TGTGCCAGCAGCAAAGTAGGGGCCTCTGAAAAACTGTTTTTT.

This clonotype was seen a few times. The chain combines TRBV27 with TRBJ1-1, with unresolved D. The CDR3 is 17 residues long. Germline CDR1 and CDR2: MNHEY and SMNVEV (reference sequence). V was cut by 6 bases and J by 0 bases, with 20 bases left in between. The CDR3 loop reads CASRPGWEGIMNTEAFF. DNA for the CDR3: TGTGCCAGCAGGCCAGGATGGGAGGGAATCATGAACACTGAAGCTTTCTTT.

In its sample, this clonotype was seen many times. The rearrangement links TRBV21-1 to TRBJ2-7; the table assigns TRBD1, which was not confirmed against the DNA. TRBV21-1 has pseudogene status. The CDR3 loop spans 15 amino acids. CDR3: CASSTRQGPYYEQYF. DNA for the CDR3: TGTGCCAGCAGCACCCGACAGGGGCCCTATTACGAGCAGTACTTC.

This clonotype was found a few times. DNA for the CDR3: TGTGCCAGCAGCCAAAGCGGAGGTGTGGGGCCCCAGCATTTT. This encodes CASSQSGGVGPQHF. V gene TRBV16 combines with J gene TRBJ1-5; D call uncertain. Trimming stripped 2 bases from V and 9 bases from J, with 14 bases between. The germline gives CDR1 KGHSY, CDR2 FQNENV. This CDR3 has 14 amino acids.

This chain joins TRBV7-9 and TRBJ2-3; D is ambiguous. V lost 3 bases to trimming and J lost 2 bases, with 9 bases between them. The germline V gene has CDR1 SEHNR and CDR2 FQNEAQ (reference sequence). The CDR3 totals 14 residues. The CDR3 loop is CASSFRGLTDTQYF. In nucleotides, the CDR3 is TGTGCCAGCAGCTTTCGTGGGCTCACAGATACGCAGTATTTT.

This clonotype has just a few counts. The chain recombines TRBV2 with TRBJ2-1; 8 nucleotides align to TRBD1. This CDR3 is 14 amino acids long. CDR1 is SNHLY, CDR2 FYNNEI, per germline. With V trimmed by 1 base and J by 4 bases, 0 bases remained unmatched. This CDR3 is CASSEDRGYNEQFF. CDR3 DNA sequence: TGTGCCAGCAGTGAAGACAGGGGGTACAATGAGCAGTTCTTC.

This clonotype was counted many times. This sequence joins TRBV12-3 or TRBV12-4 and TRBJ1-5; D gene uncertain. Trimming pared 1 base from V and 7 bases from J, leaving 11 bases between. This CDR3 has 14 residues. CDR3 in DNA: TGTGCCAGCAGTTTAGGTAACGAGCGCCAGCCCCAGCATTTT. Translation: CASSLGNERQPQHF.

The V call is TRBV29-1, the J call TRBJ2-3; D uncertain. Germline lookup yields CDR1 SQVTM and CDR2 ANQGSEA. This CDR3 has 12 residues. Trimming cost V 3 bases and J 2 bases, with 6 bases left between them. The CDR3 reads CSVDDNTDTQYF. As DNA, the CDR3 is TGCAGCGTTGATGATAACACAGATACGCAGTATTTT.

The chain combines TRBV5-1 with TRBJ1-2; D is ambiguous. Between the trimmed V and J ends, which lost 0 bases and 3 bases, there was a span of 9 bases. The CDR3 totals 14 residues. In germline, CDR1 is SGHRS, CDR2 YFSETQ. The CDR3 nucleotides read TGCGCCAGCAGCTTGGGGCAGTCGGACTATGGCTACACCTTC. Translated: CASSLGQSDYGYTF.

This clonotype was recorded at least ten times. The rearrangement uses TRBV5-5 and TRBJ2-4, with TRBD2 matching over 9 bases. CDR3 length: 16 residues. Germline CDR1 SGHKS, CDR2 YYEKEE (reference sequence). V lost 3 bases to trimming and J lost 8 bases; unmatched junction nucleotides: 12. The CDR3 loop reads CASSSPEELAGDIQYF. In nucleotides, the CDR3 is TGTGCCAGCAGCTCGCCCGAGGAACTAGCGGGCGACATTCAGTACTTC.

This clonotype was counted only a few times. This chain connects TRBV4-3 to TRBJ2-1, with a tentative D call TRBD2 (6 bases). The germline CDR1 and CDR2 sequences are LGHNA and YSLEER. The CDR3 runs 16 residues. Deletions cut 0 bases from V and 3 bases from J, with 12 bases between. CDR3 residues: CASSQDRAGGYNEQFF. The CDR3, as DNA: TGCGCCAGCAGCCAAGATAGAGCGGGTGGCTACAATGAGCAGTTCTTC.

In its sample, this clonotype was seen many times. This chain joins TRBV5-4 and TRBJ1-4, with TRBD1 as a possible D gene (6 bases). Germline V gives CDR1 SGHNT, CDR2 YYREEE (reference sequence). Trimming removed 4 bases from V and 5 bases from J, with 12 bases in between. The CDR3 runs to 14 residues. DNA for the CDR3: TGTGCCAGCAGCCGGGGACAACTGAATGAAAAACTGTTTTTT. Amino acids: CASSRGQLNEKLFF. Drawing the rest from reference TRBV5-4 and TRBJ1-4, the complete variable domain is ETGVTQSPTHLIKTRGQQVTLRCSSQSGHNTVSWYQQALGQGPQFIFQYYREEENGRGNFPPRFSGLQFPNYSSELNVNALELDDSALYLCASSRGQLNEKLFFGSGTQLSVL.

The chain recombines TRBV5-1 with TRBJ2-1; 13 bases match TRBD2. V dropped 5 bases and J dropped 9; count of bases not matched to a gene: 11. The CDR3 spans 16 residues. From germline, CDR1 is SGHRS and CDR2 YFSETQ. Written as DNA, the CDR3 is TGCGCCAGCAGACCCACCGGGACTAGCGGGACGGGTGAGCAGTTCTTC. Translation gives CASRPTGTSGTGEQFF.

The V call is TRBV29-1, the J call TRBJ2-1, with a possible D match to TRBD1 (6 bases). The CDR3 length is 10 residues. CDR1 and CDR2 (germline): SQVTM, ANQGSEA. V was cut by 4 bases and J by 9 bases, with 7 bases left in between. CDR3 loop: CSVVDSEQFF. CDR3 nucleotides: TGCAGCGTTGTGGACAGTGAGCAGTTCTTC.

V usage is TRBV25-1 and J usage is TRBJ2-3; possibly TRBD1 for D (6 bases). The CDR3 length is 15 residues. The germline V gene encodes CDR1 MGHDK and CDR2 SYGVNS. V lost 6 bases to trimming and J lost 0 bases, with 13 bases between them. The CDR3: CASSVETGSTDTQYF. CDR3 sequence (DNA): TGTGCCAGCAGCGTAGAAACAGGGAGCACAGATACGCAGTATTTT.